The sequence of this T cell receptor (beta chain) was determined in a study of blood T cell repertoires in COVID-19. CDR1 is SEHNR, CDR2 FQNEAQ, per germline (reference sequence). CDR3 length: 16 amino acids. Trimming cost V 1 base and J 10 bases; bases outside gene matches: 9. Profiled with immunoSEQ multiplex PCR; TCRdb holds only in-frame clones, not every one. This repertoire shows roughly 190,000 clones, around 80% found once; its top ten account for around 16%. The material sequenced was PBMCs or T cells enriched from blood (not recorded which). V usage is TRBV7-9 and J usage is TRBJ1-6; 8 nucleotides line up with TRBD1. The receptor's source is a woman in her 50s with acute COVID-19. The CDR3 DNA follows: TGTGCCAGCAGCTTAGGTTCAGGGGGCGCAAACTCACCCCTCCACTTT. It codes for CASSLGSGGANSPLHF.